This T cell receptor beta chain was sequenced in a study of T cell repertoires in cytomegalovirus infection. Study-level background: CMV infection plus the matching HLA type was flagged by public TCR beta signatures. Study-wide results and caveats: In two of eight donors, the top clonotype was HLA-C-restricted CMV-specific. Cumulative frequency (of public TCR beta family members) identified carriers of CMV plus the relevant HLA.

One entry per CDR3 protein, called by TCRdb with MiXCR from the reads. The data show 400,000 to 550,000 distinct CDR3 sequences, 11% seen once. In this sample, this clonotype turned up many times. Its antigen is as yet unknown. Germline CDR1 reads MNHEY; CDR2 reads SMNVEV (reference sequence). V dropped 7 bases and J dropped 4 bases, with 10 bases sitting between them. This CDR3 comprises 13 residues. The TCR was taken from a human donor in good health (CMV status not recorded). Some clones in this sample may be carry-over from other donors' samples. The chain couples TRBV27 to TRBJ1-4, with no clear D. Input material: PBMCs. CDR3 nucleotide sequence: TGTGCCAGCACGGGCAGCCTTAATGAAAAACTGTTTTTT. It encodes CASTGSLNEKLFF.